This T cell receptor beta chain was sequenced for a study of T cell responses to AZD1222 COVID-19 vaccine. Repertoires were generated with immunoSEQ multiplex PCR, while TCRdb's copy carries only in-frame clones and drops some. The sample has 100,000 to 120,000 clones; 70% to 90% are singletons. On this clone itself: The antigen remains unidentified.

Study-level points and caveats: Possibly, clonal diversity was underestimated; donors were largely white British and included more females.

Germline CDR1 MDHEN, CDR2 SYDVKM. Trimming removed 6 bases at V and 2 bases at J, with 14 bases between. The CDR3 contains 15 residues. Sequences were derived from peripheral blood, sampled on day 0 of AZD1222 vaccination. The TCR was taken from an adult in good health. The chain couples TRBV28 to TRBJ2-1; maybe TRBD1 (6 bases). The CDR3 coding sequence is TGTGCCAGCAGCCCAACCGGGACACCCTACAATGAGCAGTTCTTC. It translates to CASSPTGTPYNEQFF. Full variable domain (rest looked up from reference TRBV28 and TRBJ2-1): DVKVTQSSRYLVKRTGEKVFLECVQDMDHENMFWYRQDPGLGLRLIYFSYDVKMKEKGDIPEGYSVSREKKERFSLILESASTNQTSMYLCASSPTGTPYNEQFFGPGTRLTVL.